The clone carrying this T cell receptor (beta chain) was counted only a few times. The antigen is undetermined. This entry belongs to a study of vaccination effects on CD4 cells after COVID-19. Before sequencing took place, the ViraFEST assay used viral peptide pools to expand antigen-specific CD4+ T cells. It was after approximately 11 days of culture that CD4+ T cells were isolated. From March to December 2020, the person had a SARS-CoV-2 infection that was confirmed by PCR. IL-2 at 10 IU/ml and peptides at 7.5 to 10 ug/ml were added to cultured PBMC, a few million per well. At days 3 and 7, half of the medium was exchanged for IL-2 medium. Study-wide points: Mainly new vaccine-induced clones made up the post-vaccine spike-reactive clones in convalescents. Substantial clonal contraction characterized both infection- and vaccine-induced clones late after vaccination.

Trimming cost V 5 bases and J 8 bases, with 13 bases left between them. Germline lookup yields CDR1 SGHTA and CDR2 FQGNSA. The CDR3 is 13 amino acids. The data were produced by immunoSEQ multiplex PCR, yet TCRdb's version contains in-frame clones alone and is incomplete. The sample carries tens of thousands of clones, approximately 72% recorded once. This TCR was sampled from a human donor who had a prior SARS-CoV-2 infection. The chain combines TRBV7-2 with TRBJ2-4; D is possibly TRBD1 or TRBD2 (5 bases each). The sequenced sample was CD4+ T cells from PBMCs cultured with a peptide pool, obtained before COVID-19 vaccination. This chain's CDR3 is CASSGQRGDIQYF. The CDR3 DNA reads TGTGCCAGCAGCGGCCAGAGGGGCGACATTCAGTACTTC.